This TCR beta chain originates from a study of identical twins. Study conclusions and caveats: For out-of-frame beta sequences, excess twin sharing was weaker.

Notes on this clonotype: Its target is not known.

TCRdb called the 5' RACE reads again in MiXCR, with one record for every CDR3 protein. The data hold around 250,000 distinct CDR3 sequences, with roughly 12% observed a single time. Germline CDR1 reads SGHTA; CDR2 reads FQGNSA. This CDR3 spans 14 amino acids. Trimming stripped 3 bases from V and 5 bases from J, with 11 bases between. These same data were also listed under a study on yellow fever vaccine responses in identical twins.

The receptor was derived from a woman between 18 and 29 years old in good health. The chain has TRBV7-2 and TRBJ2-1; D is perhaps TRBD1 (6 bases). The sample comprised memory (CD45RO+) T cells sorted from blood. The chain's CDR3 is CASSLGAKNNEQFF. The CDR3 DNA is TGTGCCAGCAGCTTGGGGGCCAAAAACAATGAGCAGTTCTTC.